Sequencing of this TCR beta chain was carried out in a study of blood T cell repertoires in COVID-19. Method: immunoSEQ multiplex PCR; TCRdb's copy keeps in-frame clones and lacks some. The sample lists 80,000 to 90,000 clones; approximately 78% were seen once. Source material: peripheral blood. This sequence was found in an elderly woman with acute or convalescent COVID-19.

CDR3 DNA: TGTGCCAGCAGCCCTCCCGTTTTGGGACAGCAATTTCGGGCTTTCTTT. Protein sequence: CASSPPVLGQQFRAFF. J is TRBJ1-1 and V is TRBV14; 7 nucleotides match TRBD1. The junction had 19 bases not matched to a gene; V was cut back by 4 bases and J by 11 bases. The CDR3 has 16 amino acids. CDR1 SGHDN and CDR2 FVKESK come from the germline V gene.